The entry below gives a single T cell receptor (beta chain) sequence along with its context. Its antigen is as yet unknown. The CDR3 contains 13 residues. V dropped 5 bases and J dropped 0 bases, with 8 bases sitting between them. Germline V gene sequence: CDR1 GTSNPN, CDR2 SVGIG (reference sequence). The source of the sample is a study of shared clonotypes between healthy human individuals. Profiling relied on immunoSEQ multiplex PCR, and the TCRdb table lists in-frame clones only, not all of them. Of about 2 million clones listed, roughly 94% are singletons. Findings and caveats of the study: Among the subsets, naive ones generally showed larger estimated richness than memory ones.

This rearrangement joins TRBV30 to TRBJ1-5; D is unresolved. This receptor was taken from a man younger than 35 in good health. Sequencing input: naive CD4+ T cells sorted from blood. Regarding subset: CD45RA+ positively selected. DNA for the CDR3: TGTGCCTGGGGTACTTATAGCAATCAGCCCCAGCATTTT. Its translation: CAWGTYSNQPQHF.